This T cell receptor (beta chain) derives from a study of blood T cell repertoires in COVID-19. The CDR3 runs to 15 residues. CDR1 ENHRY and CDR2 SYGVKD come from the germline V gene. Trimming at V came to 6 bases and at J to 1 base, leaving 4 bases not matched to a gene. The assay was immunoSEQ multiplex PCR, and TCRdb's table has in-frame clones only and misses some. The sample consists of roughly 85,000 clones, just over 85% of them appearing once. The rearrangement links TRBV10-3 to TRBJ2-2; 8 positions match TRBD1. The TCR comes from a man aged 50-59 years with active or convalescent COVID-19. Sequenced sample: peripheral blood. CDR3 region: CAIRAGQENTGELFF. As DNA, the CDR3 is TGTGCCATCAGGGCGGGACAGGAGAACACCGGGGAGCTGTTTTTT.